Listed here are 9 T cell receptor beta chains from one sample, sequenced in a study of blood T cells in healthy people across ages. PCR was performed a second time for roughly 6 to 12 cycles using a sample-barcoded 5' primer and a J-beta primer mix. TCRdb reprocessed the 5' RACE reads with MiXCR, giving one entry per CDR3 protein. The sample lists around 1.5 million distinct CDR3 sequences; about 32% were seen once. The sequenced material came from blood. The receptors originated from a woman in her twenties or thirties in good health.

The CDR3 nucleotides are TGTGCCAGCAGCACGGGGGACTTTAGCAAGGAGTACTTC. It yields the protein CASSTGDFSKEYF. The chain joins TRBV7-9 to TRBJ2-4, with D perhaps matching TRBD2 (6 bases). This CDR3 contains 13 residues. CDR1 and CDR2 from the germline V gene are SEHNR and FQNEAQ (reference sequence). V was trimmed by 5 bases and J by 14 bases, leaving 19 bases between them.

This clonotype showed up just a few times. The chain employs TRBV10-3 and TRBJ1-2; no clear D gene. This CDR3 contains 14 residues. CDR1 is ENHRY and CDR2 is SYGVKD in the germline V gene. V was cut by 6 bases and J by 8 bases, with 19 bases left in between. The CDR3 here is CAIRDLHGERGYTF. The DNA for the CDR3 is TGTGCCATCAGGGACTTACACGGCGAAAGGGGCTACACCTTC.

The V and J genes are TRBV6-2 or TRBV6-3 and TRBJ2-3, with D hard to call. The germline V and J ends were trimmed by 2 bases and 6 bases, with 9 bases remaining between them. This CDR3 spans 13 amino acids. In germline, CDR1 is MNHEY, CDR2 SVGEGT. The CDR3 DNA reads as TGTGCCAGCAGTTACGATTGGCCTGATACGCAGTATTTT. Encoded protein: CASSYDWPDTQYF.

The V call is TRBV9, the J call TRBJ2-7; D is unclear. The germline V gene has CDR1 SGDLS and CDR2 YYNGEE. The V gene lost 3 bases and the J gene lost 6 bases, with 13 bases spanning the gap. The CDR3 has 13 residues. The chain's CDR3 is CASSAHDRAEQYF. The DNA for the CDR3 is TGTGCCAGCAGCGCCCACGACCGGGCCGAGCAGTACTTC. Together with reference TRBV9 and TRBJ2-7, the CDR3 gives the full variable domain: DSGVTQTPKHLITATGQRVTLRCSPRSGDLSVYWYQQSLDQGLQFLIQYYNGEERAKGNILERFSAQQFPDLHSELNLSSLELGDSALYFCASSAHDRAEQYFGPGTRLTVT.

CDR3 DNA: TGCGCCAGCAGCCAAGTTTGGGCTAACGCATATGGCTACACCTTC. Translated, it gives CASSQVWANAYGYTF. This chain joins TRBV4-1 and TRBJ1-2, with no clear D. The CDR3 extends over 15 amino acids. From germline, CDR1 is MGHRA and CDR2 YSYEKL. The V and J ends lost 1 base and 5 bases respectively, with 14 bases between them.

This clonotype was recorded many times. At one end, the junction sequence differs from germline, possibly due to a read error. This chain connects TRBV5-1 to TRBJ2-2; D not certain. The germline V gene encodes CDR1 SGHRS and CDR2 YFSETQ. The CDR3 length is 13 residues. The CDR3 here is CASSLEYTGELFF. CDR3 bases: TGTGCCAGCAGCTTAGAGTACACCGGGGAGCTGTTTTTT.

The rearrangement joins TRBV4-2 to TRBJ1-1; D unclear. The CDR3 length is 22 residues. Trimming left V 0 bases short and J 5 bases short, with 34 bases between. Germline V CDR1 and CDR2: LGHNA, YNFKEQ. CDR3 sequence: CASSQEILVRGRRENERTEAFF. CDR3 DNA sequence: TGTGCCAGCAGCCAAGAGATCCTAGTGCGGGGTCGTCGAGAAAACGAGAGGACTGAAGCTTTCTTT.

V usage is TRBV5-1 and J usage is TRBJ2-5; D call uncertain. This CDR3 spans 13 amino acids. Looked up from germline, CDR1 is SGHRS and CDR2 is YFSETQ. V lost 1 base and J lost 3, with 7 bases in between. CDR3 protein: CASSLWQEETQYF. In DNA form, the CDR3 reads TGCGCCAGCAGCTTGTGGCAGGAAGAGACCCAGTACTTC.

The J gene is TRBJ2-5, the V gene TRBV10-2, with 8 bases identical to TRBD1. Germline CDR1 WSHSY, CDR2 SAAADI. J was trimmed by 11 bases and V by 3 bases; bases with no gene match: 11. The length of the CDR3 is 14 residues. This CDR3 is CASSDSRGRGEQYF. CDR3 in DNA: TGCGCCAGCAGTGACTCCAGGGGGCGAGGAGAGCAGTACTTC.